One sample yielded the 17 T cell receptor beta chains listed below, sequenced in a study of blood T cell repertoires in COVID-19. Measured with immunoSEQ multiplex PCR; TCRdb has only the in-frame clones, and not every one. This table has tens of thousands of clones, more than 80% appearing once. Material for sequencing was peripheral blood. The receptors derive from an elderly woman with acute or convalescent COVID-19.

The V gene is TRBV19, the J gene TRBJ1-2, with D tentatively TRBD1 (5 bases). Germline CDR1 is LNHDA and CDR2 is SQIVND (reference sequence). V dropped 9 bases and J dropped 8 bases, with 13 bases sitting between them. CDR3 length: 11 residues. This CDR3 is CASQLAGGYTF. CDR3 DNA: TGTGCCAGCCAATTGGCAGGGGGCTACACCTTC.

The V call is TRBV3-1 (or the pseudogene TRBV3-2), the J call TRBJ2-3; a possible D gene is TRBD2 (5 bases). Germline assignment: CDR1 LGHDT and CDR2 YNNKEL (reference sequence). The V end lost 3 bases, the J end lost 8 bases, and 9 bases lay between the germline ends. The CDR3 runs 12 residues. CDR3 loop: CASSHSSGTQYF. In DNA, the CDR3 is TGTGCCAGCAGCCACTCCAGCGGTACGCAGTATTTT.

V usage is TRBV11-3 and J usage is TRBJ2-1, with 7 bases aligning to TRBD2. V lost 8 bases and J lost 3; bases outside the gene matches: 1. CDR1 and CDR2 from the germline V gene are SGHNT and YENEEA. There are 12 residues in the CDR3. The CDR3 spells CASREDYNEQFF. CDR3 sequence (DNA): TGTGCCAGCCGGGAGGACTACAATGAGCAGTTCTTC.

This clone was recorded only once. The chain links TRBV29-1 to TRBJ1-1; possible D gene TRBD1, 5 bases. Germline V CDR1 and CDR2: SQVTM, ANQGSEA. Trimming cost V 5 bases and J 2 bases, with 9 bases left between them. CDR3 length: 12 amino acids. CDR3 DNA: TGCAGCGTTAGGTGGACAAACACTGAAGCTTTCTTT. Protein product: CSVRWTNTEAFF.

The V gene is TRBV6-6, the J gene TRBJ2-7, with D perhaps matching TRBD2 (5 bases). Trimming stripped 2 bases from V and 6 bases from J, with 8 bases between. Per germline, CDR1 MNHNY and CDR2 SVGAGI (reference sequence). The length of the CDR3 is 12 residues. The CDR3 sequence is CASSYVASEQYF. The DNA of the CDR3 is TGTGCCAGCAGTTACGTAGCGTCCGAGCAGTACTTC.

The gene calls are TRBV2 and TRBJ2-7; tentative D call: TRBD2 (5 bases). V was shortened by 4 bases and J by 4 bases, with 11 bases between the two germline ends. The CDR3 consists of 13 residues. Germline values: CDR1 SNHLY, CDR2 FYNNEI. The CDR3 sequence is CASSGGRDYEQYF. In DNA form, the CDR3 reads TGTGCCAGCAGTGGTGGGAGAGATTACGAGCAGTACTTC.

The chain couples TRBV9 to TRBJ2-6, with D uncertain. CDR3 length: 15 amino acids. CDR1 is SGDLS and CDR2 is YYNGEE in the germline V gene. V gave up 4 bases and J gave up 0 bases, with 8 bases separating them. The CDR3 sequence: CASSPRISGANVLTF. The CDR3 coding sequence is TGTGCCAGCAGCCCGAGGATCTCTGGGGCCAACGTCCTGACTTTC.

V and J are TRBV25-1 and TRBJ1-6; D gene uncertain. This CDR3 has 13 residues. V was clipped by 0 bases and J by 15 bases, with 12 bases between them. Looked up from germline, CDR1 is MGHDK and CDR2 is SYGVNS. Here the CDR3 DNA reads TGTGCCAGCAGTGAATATATGGGCAGTAACCTCCACTTT. Amino acids: CASSEYMGSNLHF.

This rearrangement joins TRBV9 to TRBJ1-3; D is possibly TRBD1 (6 bases). This CDR3 has 14 amino acids. From germline, CDR1 is SGDLS and CDR2 YYNGEE. Trimming took 6 bases from V and 0 from J, leaving 10 bases between them. In DNA, the CDR3 is TGTGCCAGCACCAGGGGATTCTCTGGAAACACCATATATTTT. Protein product: CASTRGFSGNTIYF. Full variable domain (outside the CDR3, taken from reference TRBV9 and TRBJ1-3): DSGVTQTPKHLITATGQRVTLRCSPRSGDLSVYWYQQSLDQGLQFLIQYYNGEERAKGNILERFSAQQFPDLHSELNLSSLELGDSALYFCASTRGFSGNTIYFGEGSWLTVV.

The chain carries TRBV12-3 or TRBV12-4 and TRBJ1-1; D is perhaps TRBD1 (6 bases). V lost 5 bases, J lost 5 bases, and 6 bases lay in between. This CDR3 is 11 amino acids long. The CDR3 region is CASSQGTEAFF. The CDR3 bases are TGTGCCAGCAGTCAGGGGACTGAAGCTTTCTTT.

This clone was detected only a few times. This sequence joins TRBV4-1 and TRBJ2-1; D gene unclear. Germline CDR1 is MGHRA and CDR2 is YSYEKL. CDR3 length: 14 residues. Trimming took off 6 bases at V and 1 base at J, with 10 bases between the two ends. The CDR3 loop is CASSFSLSYNEQFF. CDR3 nucleotides: TGCGCCAGCAGTTTTTCACTATCCTACAATGAGCAGTTCTTC.

This clone was recorded once. Other DNA sequences of this sample code for an identical CDR3. V and J are TRBV5-1 and TRBJ1-5; D might be TRBD1 (6 bases). Between the trimmed V and J ends, which lost 0 bases and 5 bases, there was a span of 9 bases. This CDR3 is built from 14 residues. Germline V CDR1 and CDR2: SGHRS, YFSETQ. CDR3 sequence (DNA): TGCGCCAGCAGCTTGGTAGGGGGGGATCAGCCCCAGCATTTT. Its translation: CASSLVGGDQPQHF.

J is TRBJ2-4 and V is TRBV15, with 11 bases identical to TRBD1. The ends lost 4 bases at V and 4 bases at J; junction bases unmatched: 3. This CDR3 is 15 amino acids long. Germline V CDR1 and CDR2: LNHNV, YYDKDF (reference sequence). CDR3 region: CATSKGTGGKNIQYF. Written as DNA, the CDR3 is TGTGCCACCAGCAAAGGGACAGGGGGTAAAAACATTCAGTACTTC.

V gene TRBV2 combines with J gene TRBJ2-1; 7 bases map to TRBD2. The CDR3 length is 13 residues. V trimming: 7 bases; J trimming: 4 bases; junction bases outside the gene matches: 4. Germline CDR1 is SNHLY and CDR2 is FYNNEI. This chain's CDR3 is CASKAGTYNEQFF. For the CDR3, the DNA is TGTGCCAGCAAAGCGGGGACTTACAATGAGCAGTTCTTC.

The chain combines TRBV6-4 with TRBJ1-2; 8 nucleotides agree with TRBD1. CDR1 is MRHNA and CDR2 is SNTAGT in the germline V gene. CDR3 size: 13 residues. The junction had 6 bases not matched to a gene; V was cut back by 6 bases and J by 6 bases. The CDR3 region is CASRKDRAHGYTF. As DNA, the CDR3 is TGTGCCAGCAGAAAGGACAGGGCGCATGGCTACACCTTC.

This clone was picked up a small number of times. The chain carries TRBV6-1 and TRBJ2-2; a weak D match, TRBD2 (5 bases). Deletions cut 2 bases from V and 7 bases from J, with 8 bases between. The CDR3 contains 13 residues. Germline-derived CDR1 and CDR2 are MNHNS and SASEGT. The CDR3 spells CASSEITSGELFF. The CDR3 DNA follows: TGTGCCAGCAGTGAAATTACTAGCGGGGAGCTGTTTTTT.

Comment on this clone: An end of the junction differs from the germline gene, which may be a read error. The rearrangement links TRBV2 to TRBJ2-5, with a possible D match to TRBD1 (6 bases). Germline CDR1 SNHLY, CDR2 FYNNEI. This CDR3 comprises 15 residues. CDR3 DNA: TGTGCCAGCAGTGCAAACAGGGCTGCCCAACAGACCCAGTACTTC. Translated: CASSANRAAQQTQYF. The full variable domain, with the rest looked up from reference TRBV2 and TRBJ2-5, is EPEVTQTPSHQVTQMGQEVILRCVPISNHLYFYWYRQILGQKVEFLVSFYNNEISEKSEIFDDQFSVERPDGSNFTLKIRSTKLEDSAMYFCASSANRAAQQTQYFGPGTRLLVL.